Shown below are 30 T cell receptor beta chains from a single sample sequenced in a study of cytomegalovirus exposure and HLA in healthy donors. The PCR had 60 Vbeta and 13 Jbeta primers. The assay was immunoSEQ multiplex PCR, and TCRdb's table has in-frame clones only and misses some. The profile shows 150,000 to 250,000 clones, almost 85% of them singletons. What was sequenced was PBMCs. The receptors shown here come from a woman in her forties or fifties in good health and CMV-seronegative.

CDR3 in amino acids: CASSLPKSYEQYF. The CDR3 coding sequence is TGCGCCAGCAGCTTGCCTAAATCATACGAGCAGTACTTC. J is TRBJ2-7 and V is TRBV5-1; D is unclear. The V gene's germline CDR1 is SGHRS and CDR2 YFSETQ. This CDR3 has 13 amino acids. The V and J ends lost 1 base and 4 bases respectively, with 9 bases between them.

As for this clone: A read error may account for a junction end that differs from germline. The J gene is TRBJ1-1, the V gene TRBV6-5; TRBD1 matches 7 bases. The CDR3 runs to 15 residues. The germline CDR1 and CDR2 sequences are MNHEY and SVGAGI. CDR3 coding DNA: TGTGCCGGCAGCCGACGGGGACAGTTGAACACTGAAGCTTTCTTT. Translating gives CAGSRRGQLNTEAFF.

This chain joins TRBV5-5 and TRBJ2-7, with 7 nucleotides matching TRBD1. J was trimmed by 0 bases and V by 0 bases; bases with no gene match: 9. Germline loops: CDR1 SGHKS, CDR2 YYEKEE (reference sequence). This CDR3 region has 17 residues. The CDR3 nucleotides read TGTGCCAGCAGCTTGGAGCGACAGGGATTTGGCTCCTACGAGCAGTACTTC. This gives the protein CASSLERQGFGSYEQYF.

The V and J genes are TRBV10-3 and TRBJ1-6; a possible D gene is TRBD1 (5 bases). Trimming stripped 6 bases from V and 6 bases from J, with 9 bases between. This CDR3 spans 13 amino acids. Germline assignment: CDR1 ENHRY and CDR2 SYGVKD. CDR3 DNA: TGTGCCATCAGGCGACAGCCTAATTCACCCCTCCACTTT. It encodes CAIRRQPNSPLHF.

This clone was seen only once. The rearrangement links TRBV27 to TRBJ2-7, with D perhaps matching TRBD1 (5 bases). This CDR3 comprises 12 residues. Per the germline V gene, CDR1 is MNHEY and CDR2 is SMNVEV (reference sequence). V lost 7 bases and J lost 8, with 15 bases in between. CDR3 in DNA: TGTGCCAGCAAGGGGCAGCTTCTTCAGCAGTACTTC. Translating gives CASKGQLLQQYF.

The chain employs TRBV5-1 and TRBJ2-2, with D possibly being TRBD2 (6 bases). CDR1 is SGHRS and CDR2 is YFSETQ in the germline V gene. V shed 7 bases and J shed 7 bases, with 20 bases lying between them. The CDR3 covers 15 residues. The CDR3 region is CASQRDPSAIGELFF. In DNA, the CDR3 is TGCGCCAGCCAACGCGATCCTAGCGCTATCGGGGAGCTGTTTTTT.

This rearrangement joins TRBV6-6 to TRBJ1-1; D is perhaps TRBD1 (5 bases). Deletions cut 2 bases from V and 0 bases from J, with 10 bases between. Germline assignment: CDR1 MNHNY and CDR2 SVGAGI (reference sequence). The CDR3 length is 15 residues. The CDR3 nucleotides are TGTGCCAGCAGTTACGGGGCAGAATTGAACACTGAAGCTTTCTTT. Amino acids: CASSYGAELNTEAFF.

The CDR3 loop reads CASSPRTSGGHEQYF. In DNA form, the CDR3 reads TGCGCCAGCAGCCCTCGGACTAGCGGGGGTCACGAGCAGTACTTC. The rearrangement uses TRBV5-1 and TRBJ2-7; 13 bases agree with TRBD2. CDR1 and CDR2 from the germline V gene are SGHRS and YFSETQ. CDR3 length: 15 amino acids. Unmatched junction bases numbered 6, after V lost 4 bases and J lost 5 bases.

This chain joins TRBV9 and TRBJ1-1, with D hard to call. Germline V CDR1 and CDR2: SGDLS, YYNGEE. Trimming pared 4 bases from V and 1 base from J, leaving 8 bases between. The CDR3 runs 13 residues. CDR3 DNA: TGTGCCAGCAGCTACAATTGGAACACTGAAGCTTTCTTT. Translated, it gives CASSYNWNTEAFF.

The sample holds one count of this clone. A read error may account for a junction end that differs from germline. The chain couples TRBV28 to TRBJ1-4; D remains unclear. The CDR3 is 13 amino acids. CDR1 and CDR2 (germline): MDHEN, SYDVKM. The CDR3 DNA reads as TGTGCCAGCAGACCCGGTTCCAATGAAGAACTGTTTTTT. Translated: CASRPGSNEELFF. The whole variable domain, filled in from reference TRBV28 and TRBJ1-4, reads DVKVTQSSRYLVKRTGEKVFLECVQDMDHENMFWYRQDPGLGLRLIYFSYDVKMKEKGDIPEGYSVSREKKERFSLILESASTNQTSMYLCASRPGSNEELFFGSGTQLSVL.

This clone came up a few times. This chain joins TRBV4-1 and TRBJ2-1; a weak D match, TRBD1 (6 bases). Trimming left V 1 base short and J 3 bases short, with 16 bases between. The CDR3 is made up of 17 amino acids. In germline, CDR1 is MGHRA, CDR2 YSYEKL. CDR3 in amino acids: CASSQVDMGAIYNEQFF. The CDR3 nucleotides are TGCGCCAGCAGCCAAGTGGACATGGGGGCGATCTACAATGAGCAGTTCTTC.

This sequence joins TRBV5-1 and TRBJ2-7, with 8 bases that match TRBD2. Trimming removed 0 bases from V and 1 base from J; junction bases left unmatched: 6. The CDR3 runs 16 residues. Germline V gene lookup returns CDR1 SGHRS and CDR2 YFSETQ. CDR3 residues: CASSLEYSGTSYEQYF. The DNA of the CDR3 is TGCGCCAGCAGCTTGGAATATAGCGGGACGTCCTACGAGCAGTACTTC.

The rearrangement joins TRBV29-1 to TRBJ1-4; D is perhaps TRBD1 (6 bases). The CDR3 is made up of 15 amino acids. Germline V gives CDR1 SQVTM, CDR2 ANQGSEA. Trimming cost V 3 bases and J 5 bases, with 16 bases left between them. CDR3 sequence: CSVDMGGRGNEKLFF. CDR3 nucleotide sequence: TGCAGCGTTGATATGGGCGGCAGGGGAAATGAAAAACTGTTTTTT.

This clone has a single count. The chain joins TRBV19 to TRBJ1-1; D is perhaps TRBD1 (5 bases). Germline CDR1 is LNHDA and CDR2 is SQIVND (reference sequence). Trimming removed 10 bases from V and 8 bases from J, with 20 bases in between. The CDR3 consists of 13 residues. Written as DNA, the CDR3 is TGTGCCACCTCGGGCAGGGCCCCCACGGAAGCTTTCTTT. This translates into CATSGRAPTEAFF.

V usage is TRBV28 and J usage is TRBJ2-7, with 8 bases lining up with TRBD1. The CDR3 has 17 amino acids. Losses at the gene ends were 4 bases for V and 7 bases for J; bases not matched to a gene: 18. CDR1 is MDHEN and CDR2 is SYDVKM in the germline V gene. The CDR3 protein is CASSSPAGTGSRGEQYF. CDR3 in DNA: TGTGCCAGCAGTTCCCCAGCCGGGACAGGCTCGAGGGGGGAGCAGTACTTC.

The chain joins TRBV4-1 to TRBJ2-1, with a weak D call TRBD1 (6 bases). V lost 3 bases and J 7 bases, leaving 16 bases between the germline ends. The CDR3 consists of 15 residues. Germline V CDR1 and CDR2: MGHRA, YSYEKL. The CDR3 protein is CASSQSGTLANEQFF. The DNA for the CDR3 is TGCGCCAGCAGCCAGTCCGGGACATTAGCGAATGAGCAGTTCTTC.

This rearrangement joins TRBV4-1 to TRBJ2-1; no firm D call. The ends were cut back, 0 bases at V and 4 bases at J, with 10 bases in the middle. Germline V gene lookup returns CDR1 MGHRA and CDR2 YSYEKL. The CDR3 has 15 amino acids. The CDR3 nucleotides read TGCGCCAGCAGCCAAGATACGAGGTTTTACAATGAGCAGTTCTTC. It codes for CASSQDTRFYNEQFF.

The genes are TRBV18 and TRBJ2-6; 7 nucleotides agree with TRBD1. The CDR3 loop spans 21 amino acids. The trim removed 1 base at V and 2 bases at J, leaving 17 bases unmatched. The germline V gene has CDR1 KGHSH and CDR2 LQKENI. The CDR3 DNA follows: TGTGCCAGCTCACCACGGAGACAGGGTACTACTACCCCGCCTGGGGCCAACGTCCTGACTTTC. As protein: CASSPRRQGTTTPPGANVLTF.

This clone was counted once. V usage is TRBV6-5 and J usage is TRBJ1-1, with 7 bases identical to TRBD1. V lost 7 bases, J lost 5 bases, and 13 bases stayed unmatched. The CDR3 has 15 amino acids. CDR1 and CDR2 from the germline V gene are MNHEY and SVGAGI. In nucleotides, the CDR3 is TGTGCCAGCACCCGAAAGACAGGGTGGCTAACTGAAGCTTTCTTT. Amino acids: CASTRKTGWLTEAFF.

Details on this clone: One end of the junction does not line up with germline, which may come from a read error. This sequence joins TRBV7-9 and TRBJ2-7, with TRBD1 matching over 8 bases. The germline V gene has CDR1 SEHNR and CDR2 FQNEAQ (reference sequence). The length of the CDR3 is 14 residues. CDR3 DNA: TGTTCCAGCAGCTTAGGAGACAGGGGTTACGAGCAGTACTTC. Amino acid sequence: CSSSLGDRGYEQYF.

J is TRBJ2-7 and V is TRBV4-1; 7 positions agree with TRBD2. The V and J ends lost 0 bases and 8 bases, in that order; junction bases with no gene match: 7. Germline V lookup: CDR1 MGHRA, CDR2 YSYEKL. The CDR3 has 14 amino acids. The CDR3 reads CASSQDRSGRQQYF. DNA for the CDR3: TGCGCCAGCAGCCAAGATAGGTCCGGGAGGCAGCAGTACTTC.

The chain recombines TRBV10-3 with TRBJ1-1, with TRBD1 as a possible D gene (6 bases). The CDR3 has 15 residues. Trimming left V 2 bases short and J 0 bases short, with 10 bases between. CDR1 ENHRY and CDR2 SYGVKD come from the germline V gene. The CDR3 nucleotides read TGTGCCATCAGTGAGATAGCAGGGGTGAACACTGAAGCTTTCTTT. It yields the protein CAISEIAGVNTEAFF.

The CDR3 is CASSSIDGRAGYEQYF. CDR3 coding DNA: TGTGCCAGCAGCTCCATAGATGGTAGGGCGGGATACGAGCAGTACTTC. This chain connects TRBV4-2 to TRBJ2-7, with D possibly being TRBD2 (6 bases). The germline V gene encodes CDR1 LGHNA and CDR2 YNFKEQ. The CDR3 loop spans 16 amino acids. V was trimmed by 5 bases and J by 4 bases, leaving 21 bases between them.

The CDR3 DNA reads TGTGCCAGCAGTGGGGAGTCAGGTCCCGGGGAGCTGTTTTTT. Residues: CASSGESGPGELFF. The rearrangement links TRBV2 to TRBJ2-2; the D gene is possibly TRBD2 (5 bases). This CDR3 has 14 residues. The ends were cut back, 4 bases at V and 6 bases at J, with 12 bases in the middle. Germline values: CDR1 SNHLY, CDR2 FYNNEI. Combining the CDR3 with reference TRBV2 and TRBJ2-2 gives the whole variable domain EPEVTQTPSHQVTQMGQEVILRCVPISNHLYFYWYRQILGQKVEFLVSFYNNEISEKSEIFDDQFSVERPDGSNFTLKIRSTKLEDSAMYFCASSGESGPGELFFGEGSRLTVL.

The genes are TRBV18 and TRBJ2-3, with TRBD2 matching 13 bases. Germline V lookup: CDR1 KGHSH, CDR2 LQKENI. The V and J ends lost 5 bases and 2 bases, in that order; junction bases with no gene match: 4. This CDR3 is built from 16 residues. The CDR3 sequence: CASSGLAGVATDTQYF. The CDR3 nucleotides are TGTGCCAGCTCAGGACTAGCGGGAGTTGCCACAGATACGCAGTATTTT.

V gene TRBV6-1 combines with J gene TRBJ1-5; 8 positions match TRBD1. CDR1 and CDR2 from the germline V gene are MNHNS and SASEGT. Germline trimming cut 10 bases from V and 0 bases from J; bases unmatched to any gene: 8. The CDR3 runs 15 residues. CDR3 residues: CAIIPGGYSNQPQHF. CDR3 in DNA: TGTGCCATCATTCCAGGGGGCTATAGCAATCAGCCCCAGCATTTT.

This clone was observed once. The chain uses TRBV6-5 and TRBJ1-2, with 7 positions matching TRBD1. Germline trimming cut 2 bases from V and 4 bases from J; bases unmatched to any gene: 4. This CDR3 contains 14 residues. Germline V CDR1 and CDR2: MNHEY, SVGAGI. CDR3 amino acids: CASSYDGTAYGYTF. For the CDR3, the DNA is TGTGCCAGCAGTTACGATGGGACAGCCTATGGCTACACCTTC.

This clone has only one observation. The junction and the germline gene differ at one end; a read error may be behind it. V usage is TRBV6-1 and J usage is TRBJ1-2; 9 bases are a match to TRBD1. Germline CDR1 and CDR2: MNHNS and SASEGT. This CDR3 has 16 residues. CDR3 nucleotide sequence: TGTGCCAGCAGGGAAGCAAACAGGGGGCGCCTCTATGGCTACACCTTC. Encoded protein: CASREANRGRLYGYTF.

The chain employs TRBV28 and TRBJ1-5, with 7 positions matching TRBD1. The CDR3 loop spans 16 amino acids. Germline assignment: CDR1 MDHEN and CDR2 SYDVKM. J gave up 1 base and V 3 bases, and 6 bases lay outside the gene matches. CDR3 loop: CASSFSGRGSNQPQHF. CDR3 DNA sequence: TGTGCCAGCAGTTTTTCAGGCAGGGGGAGCAATCAGCCCCAGCATTTT.

This clone appeared once. The chain links TRBV7-2 to TRBJ2-5; D uncertain. Per germline, CDR1 SGHTA and CDR2 FQGNSA. The length of the CDR3 is 11 residues. The V and J ends lost 5 bases and 2 bases respectively, with 3 bases between them. Here the CDR3 reads CASSLQETQYF. DNA of the CDR3: TGTGCCAGCAGCCTTCAAGAGACCCAGTACTTC.